This entry lists 9 T cell receptor beta chains sequenced from one sample in a study of CD8 T cells in ankylosing spondylitis. TCRdb re-derived calls from the 5' RACE reads in MiXCR, one entry per CDR3 protein. The sample holds 200,000 to 300,000 distinct CDR3 sequences, over 9.5% seen once. The sequenced sample was blood, either unsorted or a sorted T cell fraction (not recorded which). These receptor sequences come from a male donor with ankylosing spondylitis or in good health (not recorded which).

This clonotype was picked up many times. CDR3 sequence reads: CASSYGVVRTPLCYEQFF. The CDR3 DNA sequence: TGTGCCAGCAGTTATGGGGTGGTCAGGACACCTCTATGTTATGAGCAGTTCTTC. The J gene is TRBJ2-1, the V gene TRBV6-5; tentative D call: TRBD1 (5 bases). Germline V gene lookup returns CDR1 MNHEY and CDR2 SVGAGI. The V gene lost 3 bases and the J gene lost 8 bases, with 26 bases spanning the gap. CDR3 size: 18 residues.

Ten or more counts support this clonotype. The rearrangement joins TRBV4-1 to TRBJ2-7; 7 bases are shared with TRBD2. The CDR3 is made up of 14 amino acids. V gave up 1 base and J gave up 2 bases; unmatched junction bases: 2. From germline, CDR1 is MGHRA and CDR2 YSYEKL. The CDR3 loop is CASSQGEGPYEQYF. CDR3 nucleotide sequence: TGCGCCAGCAGCCAAGGGGAGGGCCCCTACGAGCAGTACTTC.

The rearrangement uses TRBV5-1 and TRBJ2-3, with 10 bases identical to TRBD1. V lost 4 bases and J lost 0; bases outside the gene matches: 8. The length of the CDR3 is 17 residues. The germline gives CDR1 SGHRS, CDR2 YFSETQ. The CDR3 reads CASSQRDRGLSTDTQYF. CDR3 nucleotide sequence: TGCGCCAGCAGCCAGAGGGACAGGGGCCTAAGCACAGATACGCAGTATTTT.

V is TRBV28 and J is TRBJ2-3, with D possibly matching TRBD2 (5 bases). V lost 7 bases and J 2 bases, leaving 10 bases between the germline ends. Per germline, CDR1 MDHEN and CDR2 SYDVKM. This CDR3 comprises 13 residues. CDR3 in DNA: TGTGCCAGCATCCACGGGAACACAGATACGCAGTATTTT. Translation: CASIHGNTDTQYF.

The table lists this clonotype with a few counts. The rearrangement uses TRBV29-1 and TRBJ1-4; 8 nucleotides match TRBD1. Per the germline V gene, CDR1 is SQVTM and CDR2 is ANQGSEA. There are 15 residues in the CDR3. The CDR3 is CRDPTGGPTNEKLFF. CDR3 DNA: TGCAGAGATCCCACAGGGGGGCCGACTAATGAAAAACTGTTTTTT. Looking up the rest from reference TRBV29-1 and TRBJ1-4 gives the full variable domain: SAVISQKPSRDICQRGTSLTIQCQVDSQVTMMFWYRQQPGQSLTLIATANQGSEATYESGFVIDKFPISRPNLTFSTLTVSNMSPEDSSIYLCRDPTGGPTNEKLFFGSGTQLSVL.

This clonotype occurred a few times. The genes are TRBV18 and TRBJ1-1; TRBD1 matches at 7 bases. The CDR3 contains 14 residues. J was trimmed by 5 bases and V by 5 bases; bases with no gene match: 8. The germline V gene encodes CDR1 KGHSH and CDR2 LQKENI. The CDR3 reads CASSSRQGGTEAFF. The CDR3 nucleotides are TGTGCCAGCTCATCCAGACAGGGCGGAACTGAAGCTTTCTTT.

In this sample, this clonotype turned up many times. The chain links TRBV4-1 to TRBJ2-7, with D tentatively TRBD2 (6 bases). This CDR3 is 19 amino acids long. V lost 0 bases and J 3 bases, leaving 24 bases between the germline ends. Germline CDR1 and CDR2: MGHRA and YSYEKL. The CDR3 protein is CASSQDWPKRRELDYEQYF. For the CDR3, the DNA is TGCGCCAGCAGCCAAGATTGGCCTAAACGGCGGGAATTGGACTACGAGCAGTACTTC.

In this sample, this clonotype turned up a few times. The V and J genes are TRBV28 and TRBJ2-1, with D perhaps TRBD1 or TRBD2 (7 bases each). The CDR3 covers 16 residues. The germline V gene has CDR1 MDHEN and CDR2 SYDVKM. V lost 5 bases, J lost 7 bases, and 21 bases lay in between. CDR3 in DNA: TGTGCCAGCAGTACAGCGGGACAGTCTCTGGTGAATGAGCAGTTCTTC. Encoded protein: CASSTAGQSLVNEQFF.

With respect to this clonotype: A read error may account for a junction end that differs from germline. The rearrangement joins TRBV12-3 or TRBV12-4 to TRBJ1-1; no definite D call. The CDR3 totals 13 residues. This CDR3 reads CANSFTTNTEAFF. In DNA form, the CDR3 reads TGTGCCAACAGTTTTACTACGAACACTGAAGCTTTCTTT.